The clone carrying this T cell receptor (beta chain) occurred many times. The antigen remains undetermined. The cDNA was generated through 5'RACE incorporating 10-nucleotide random UMIs. From 15-18 subjects, every sequencing run obtained over 190 million TCR-beta sequences. One entry per CDR3 protein results from TCRdb running MiXCR on the 5' RACE reads. In the table there are approximately 74,000 distinct CDR3 sequences, around 5% of which are singletons. The data stem from a study of neurological immune-mediated disorders. Notes on the study in general: CDR3 amino acid sequences found in expanded clones were never shared across subjects, suggesting private repertoires in all groups.

Where libraries were unsorted, they were derived from 2 million PBMCs stored at -80 degrees C. Trimming removed 4 bases at V and 4 bases at J, with 20 bases between. CDR3 length: 16 residues. Germline V gene sequence: CDR1 SGHVS, CDR2 FQNEAQ. This clonotype was obtained from a man in his late teens or twenties with multiple sclerosis. J is TRBJ2-7 and V is TRBV7-8; D is possibly TRBD2 (6 bases). Sequenced sample: PBMCs. CDR3 bases: TGTGCCAGCAGCTCTACACCAAGACTAGAGGGGTACGAGCAGTACTTC. Translated, it gives CASSSTPRLEGYEQYF.